Below, 18 T cell receptor beta chains from the same sample are listed, as sequenced in a study of T cells in Graves' hyperthyroidism and ophthalmopathy. From RNA transcripts, TCR beta CDR3 regions were amplified. The HTBI primer set served for first-round RT-PCR of the TCR CDR3. From the multiplex PCR reads, TCRdb called clonotypes with MiXCR, one entry per CDR3 protein. The sample consists of hundreds of thousands of distinct CDR3 sequences, roughly an eighth of them appearing once. The sample was blood. Source of these receptors: a man aged 50-60 years with Graves' ophthalmopathy.

This clonotype has a handful of counts. The junction departs from germline at one end; a sequencing error may be responsible. The chain has TRBV20-1 and TRBJ2-5, with D possibly TRBD1 on 6 matching bases. CDR3 length: 13 amino acids. Germline CDR1 reads DFQATT; CDR2 reads SNEGSKA (reference sequence). CDR3 region: CSAQQGPEEIQYF. In DNA form, the CDR3 reads TGCAGTGCTCAACAGGGCCCCGAAGAGATCCAGTACTTC.

This clonotype was detected many times. V and J are TRBV20-1 and TRBJ2-7; no clear D gene. Trimming left V 5 bases short and J 0 bases short, with 14 bases between. The germline V gene has CDR1 DFQATT and CDR2 SNEGSKA (reference sequence). CDR3 length: 14 residues. The CDR3 spells CSASSARSSYEQYF. CDR3 coding DNA: TGCAGTGCTTCGTCGGCACGGAGCTCCTACGAGCAGTACTTC.

The chain combines TRBV28 with TRBJ1-1; 11 nucleotides match TRBD1. The junction had 6 bases not matched to a gene; V was cut back by 3 bases and J by 3 bases. The CDR3 sequence is 16 residues long. In germline, CDR1 is MDHEN, CDR2 SYDVKM. The CDR3: CASSFFGQGADTEAFF. CDR3 DNA: TGTGCCAGCAGTTTCTTCGGACAGGGGGCGGACACTGAAGCTTTCTTT. Full variable domain (remainder filled in from reference TRBV28 and TRBJ1-1): DVKVTQSSRYLVKRTGEKVFLECVQDMDHENMFWYRQDPGLGLRLIYFSYDVKMKEKGDIPEGYSVSREKKERFSLILESASTNQTSMYLCASSFFGQGADTEAFFGQGTRLTVV.

The J gene is TRBJ2-3, the V gene TRBV24-1, with 8 positions matching TRBD2. The ends lost 4 bases at V and 1 base at J; junction bases unmatched: 6. Per germline, CDR1 KGHDR and CDR2 SFDVKD. There are 16 residues in the CDR3. CDR3 coding DNA: TGTGCCACCAGTGACCCCTTAGCGGGACGCACAGATACGCAGTATTTT. Translating it yields CATSDPLAGRTDTQYF.

This clonotype was seen repeatedly, ten times or more. The chain employs TRBV2 and TRBJ2-2, with D perhaps TRBD2 (5 bases). Looked up from germline, CDR1 is SNHLY and CDR2 is FYNNEI. V dropped 3 bases and J dropped 7 bases, with 15 bases sitting between them. The CDR3 is 15 amino acids. CDR3 residues: CASSETLGVGGELFF. In DNA, the CDR3 is TGTGCCAGCAGTGAGACCCTCGGGGTTGGCGGGGAGCTGTTTTTT.

This clonotype appeared many times. The DNA of the CDR3 is TGTGCCACGCGGGAACAGAAAAACTACGAGCAGTACTTC. Protein: CATREQKNYEQYF. The genes are TRBV11-3 and TRBJ2-7, with D perhaps TRBD2 (6 bases). CDR1 and CDR2 (germline): SGHNT, YENEEA. Trimming removed 10 bases from V and 3 bases from J, with 16 bases in between. CDR3 length equals 13 residues.

The gene calls are TRBV5-6 and TRBJ2-4; D is ambiguous. The germline V gene encodes CDR1 SGHDT and CDR2 YYEEEE. The V end lost 2 bases, the J end lost 3 bases, and 15 bases lay between the germline ends. This CDR3 contains 16 residues. The CDR3: CASSFGPALIKNIQYF. The CDR3 DNA sequence: TGTGCCAGCAGCTTCGGGCCAGCTCTGATCAAAAACATTCAGTACTTC. Supplemented by reference TRBV5-6 and TRBJ2-4, the full variable domain reads DAGVTQSPTHLIKTRGQQVTLRCSPKSGHDTVSWYQQALGQGPQFIFQYYEEEERQRGNFPDRFSGHQFPNYSSELNVNALLLGDSALYLCASSFGPALIKNIQYFGAGTRLSVL.

In this sample, this clonotype turned up a few times. The chain employs TRBV28 and TRBJ1-5; TRBD1 matches at 7 bases. From germline, CDR1 is MDHEN and CDR2 SYDVKM. The CDR3 is 16 amino acids. The trim removed 3 bases at V and 6 bases at J, leaving 11 bases unmatched. The DNA of the CDR3 is TGTGCCAGCAGTTTCCCCCCAGGCAGGGGGGCTCAGCCCCAGCATTTT. Protein: CASSFPPGRGAQPQHF.

This clonotype was seen repeatedly, ten times or more. The chain couples TRBV28 to TRBJ2-5, with a possible D match to TRBD2 (5 bases). CDR1 is MDHEN, CDR2 SYDVKM, per germline. Trimming removed 6 bases at V and 5 bases at J, with 19 bases between. The CDR3 is 15 amino acids. CDR3 bases: TGTGCCAGCAGCCCTACCTCGTGGGAGACGGAGACCCAGTACTTC. Amino acid sequence: CASSPTSWETETQYF. Full variable domain (outside the CDR3, taken from reference TRBV28 and TRBJ2-5): DVKVTQSSRYLVKRTGEKVFLECVQDMDHENMFWYRQDPGLGLRLIYFSYDVKMKEKGDIPEGYSVSREKKERFSLILESASTNQTSMYLCASSPTSWETETQYFGPGTRLLVL.

This clonotype was counted a few times. This chain uses TRBV6-2 or TRBV6-3 with TRBJ2-1; 7 nucleotides agree with TRBD1. V trimming: 10 bases; J trimming: 7 bases; junction bases outside the gene matches: 7. This CDR3 region has 12 residues. Germline V gene data show CDR1 as MNHEY and CDR2 as SVGEGT. CDR3 protein: CATTTGMNEQFF. CDR3 in DNA: TGTGCCACCACGACAGGGATGAATGAGCAGTTCTTC.

Ten or more counts support this clonotype. Relative to the germline gene, one junction end is altered; a read error may explain this. The chain combines TRBV20-1 with TRBJ2-7; D call uncertain. Germline V gene lookup returns CDR1 DFQATT and CDR2 SNEGSKA (reference sequence). The CDR3 has 13 amino acids. This chain's CDR3 is CSARDYTSNEQYF. The CDR3 nucleotides are TGCAGTGCTAGAGATTACACCTCCAACGAGCAGTACTTC.

This clonotype was detected only a few times. This sequence joins TRBV6-1 and TRBJ2-1; 12 bases align to TRBD2. CDR1 is MNHNS and CDR2 is SASEGT in the germline V gene. The V segment lost 3 bases and the J segment 15 bases; nucleotides outside the gene matches: 15. This CDR3 has 16 residues. Here the CDR3 DNA reads TGTGCCAGCAGTGAGTCGACTAGCGGGAGTCATAAGGCATGGTTCTTC. Residues: CASSESTSGSHKAWFF.

This clonotype was observed at least ten times. This rearrangement joins TRBV6-1 to TRBJ2-3; 15 bases map to TRBD2. This CDR3 region has 18 residues. V shed 2 bases and J 4 bases; nucleotides not matched to a gene: 7. Looked up from germline, CDR1 is MNHNS and CDR2 is SASEGT. The CDR3 sequence: CASSELGLAGGPSDTQYF. For the CDR3, the DNA is TGTGCCAGCAGTGAATTAGGACTAGCGGGAGGGCCCTCAGATACGCAGTATTTT.

The chain is built from TRBV7-9 and TRBJ2-5; TRBD2 might be the D (6 bases). From germline, CDR1 is SEHNR and CDR2 FQNEAQ (reference sequence). V gave up 4 bases and J gave up 5 bases, with 14 bases separating them. The CDR3 is made up of 14 amino acids. The CDR3 DNA is TGTGCCAGCAGCTACTATGCGGGGTTGGAGACCCAGTACTTC. This codes for CASSYYAGLETQYF.

This clonotype has a count of ten or more. This chain links TRBV28 with TRBJ1-6; unclear D gene. The CDR3 is 17 amino acids. The V gene lost 1 base and the J gene lost 1 base, with 11 bases spanning the gap. Germline V gives CDR1 MDHEN, CDR2 SYDVKM. This chain's CDR3 is CASSLLSSLSYNSPLHF. The CDR3, as DNA: TGTGCCAGCAGTTTATTATCCAGTCTTTCCTATAATTCACCCCTCCACTTT.

This CDR3 reads CASSPAGSDTQYF. The DNA for the CDR3 is TGTGCCAGCAGCCCCGCCGGTTCAGATACGCAGTATTTT. The chain uses TRBV7-2 and TRBJ2-3; no clear D. Per the germline V gene, CDR1 is SGHTA and CDR2 is FQGNSA. The ends were cut back, 5 bases at V and 4 bases at J, with 10 bases in the middle. There are 13 residues in the CDR3.

This clonotype was recorded at least ten times. The chain recombines TRBV5-1 with TRBJ2-2; D is possibly TRBD1 (5 bases). V was shortened by 0 bases and J by 4 bases, with 10 bases between the two germline ends. The CDR3 runs to 15 residues. CDR1 is SGHRS and CDR2 is YFSETQ in the germline V gene. CDR3 protein: CASSLVGVSTGELFF. The CDR3 nucleotides read TGCGCCAGCAGCTTGGTAGGGGTCAGCACCGGGGAGCTGTTTTTT.

This clonotype has at least ten counts. V usage is TRBV12-3 or TRBV12-4 and J usage is TRBJ2-3; 7 bases agree with TRBD1. The V and J ends lost 9 bases and 2 bases, in that order; junction bases with no gene match: 8. This CDR3 contains 14 residues. For the CDR3, the DNA is TGTGCCAGTTTGGGGGACAGAAACACAGATACGCAGTATTTT. It yields the protein CASLGDRNTDTQYF.